Presented here are 9 T cell receptor beta chains from one specimen sequenced in a study of blood T cell repertoires in COVID-19. The table came from immunoSEQ multiplex PCR; TCRdb's copy has only in-frame clones and leaves some out. The table shows under 200,000 clones, with around four fifths occurring only once. Sequencing input: PBMCs or T cells enriched from blood (not recorded which). Source of these receptors: a woman aged 45 to 65 in a cohort exposed to, infected with or recovered from COVID-19 (not recorded which).

CDR3 nucleotides: TGTGCCAGCAGACAATCGGGAAACACCATATATTTT. It translates to CASRQSGNTIYF. The J gene is TRBJ1-3, the V gene TRBV28; D gene uncertain. The CDR3 covers 12 residues. CDR1 and CDR2 from the germline V gene are MDHEN and SYDVKM. V lost 6 bases to trimming and J lost 4 bases, with 7 bases between them.

This clone is deemed medium-sized. Written as DNA, the CDR3 is TGTGCCAGCAGCCGGAGCCTCGACGTTGGAGAAACGTACTTC. Amino acid sequence: CASSRSLDVGETYF. V and J are TRBV5-4 and TRBJ2-5; D gene ambiguous. Trimming cost V 4 bases and J 13 bases, with 23 bases left between them. CDR3 length: 14 residues. Germline V gene lookup returns CDR1 SGHNT and CDR2 YYREEE (reference sequence).

The chain links TRBV15 to TRBJ2-1; the match to TRBD2 covers 9 bases. Germline CDR1 LNHNV, CDR2 YYDKDF (reference sequence). With 2 bases clipped from V and 5 bases from J, the junction kept 4 bases outside the gene matches. The CDR3 runs 15 residues. The CDR3 sequence: CATSRRLAGNNEQFF. The CDR3 DNA reads as TGTGCCACCAGCAGACGGCTAGCGGGGAACAATGAGCAGTTCTTC.

This chain uses TRBV5-1 with TRBJ2-3; 12 bases line up with TRBD2. Germline trimming cut 0 bases from V and 12 bases from J; bases unmatched to any gene: 8. The CDR3 totals 15 residues. The V gene's germline CDR1 is SGHRS and CDR2 YFSETQ. The CDR3 region is CASSLGLAGEYSQYF. CDR3 coding DNA: TGCGCCAGCAGCTTGGGACTAGCGGGAGAGTATTCACAGTATTTT.

This CDR3 is CASSQGPLSTDTQYF. The CDR3 DNA sequence: TGTGCCAGCAGCCAAGGTCCACTAAGCACAGATACGCAGTATTTT. The chain couples TRBV3-1 (or the pseudogene TRBV3-2) to TRBJ2-3, with D hard to call. In germline, CDR1 is LGHDT, CDR2 YNNKEL (reference sequence). Trimming took 1 base from V and 0 from J, leaving 8 bases between them. The CDR3 is 15 residues long.

V is TRBV19 and J is TRBJ2-7; 7 positions match TRBD2. V gave up 1 base and J gave up 2 bases; unmatched junction bases: 2. CDR3 length equals 14 residues. Germline-derived CDR1 and CDR2 are LNHDA and SQIVND (reference sequence). CDR3 sequence: CASSIAAGAYEQYF. CDR3 nucleotides: TGTGCCAGTAGTATAGCGGCGGGGGCCTACGAGCAGTACTTC.

The CDR3 is CSVEASGNFNTDTQYF. CDR3 coding DNA: TGCAGCGTTGAGGCTAGCGGGAACTTTAACACAGATACGCAGTATTTT. The chain employs TRBV29-1 and TRBJ2-3, with 9 bases matching TRBD2. V was clipped by 3 bases and J by 2 bases; unmatched bases: 9. From germline, CDR1 is SQVTM and CDR2 ANQGSEA. This CDR3 has 16 amino acids.

J is TRBJ1-3 and V is TRBV27; weak D call: TRBD1 (6 bases). V lost 5 bases and J lost 9, with 26 bases in between. Germline-derived CDR1 and CDR2 are MNHEY and SMNVEV (reference sequence). This CDR3 spans 17 amino acids. CDR3 region: CASSNSRGGLGGGTIYF. In DNA, the CDR3 is TGTGCCAGCAGTAACTCCAGGGGAGGGCTTGGCGGAGGCACCATATATTTT.

The rearrangement links TRBV5-5 to TRBJ1-1, with D possibly matching TRBD1 (5 bases). V was shortened by 1 base and J by 4 bases, with 14 bases between the two germline ends. The germline gives CDR1 SGHKS, CDR2 YYEKEE (reference sequence). This CDR3 spans 15 amino acids. In DNA, the CDR3 is TGTGCCAGCAGCTTGTCCCCACTGGGGGGCACTGAAGCTTTCTTT. This codes for CASSLSPLGGTEAFF.